Following are 10 T cell receptor beta chains from one sample sequenced in a study of blood T cell repertoires in COVID-19 (dated by TCRdb to about 2020). Library construction relied on the immunoSEQ multiplex PCR assay. TCRdb took this table from immuneACCESS and kept in-frame rearrangements with V and J called. Such tables lack part of the clones; where checked against another copy, unresolved V genes explain under half of the gap, and the rest is unexplained. This sample has over 350,000 clones in its table, and around 87% of those were observed once. The ten largest make up about 0.89% of the sample. Sequenced sample: PBMCs or T cells enriched from blood (not recorded which). The receptors were gathered from a young woman with acute COVID-19.

The table lists this clone with a few counts. The sample carries other DNA sequences with the same CDR3. CDR3 protein: CASSQPLINTGELFF. The CDR3 DNA sequence: TGTGCCAGCAGTCAACCCCTAATCAACACCGGGGAGCTGTTTTTT. This chain uses TRBV6-2 or TRBV6-3 with TRBJ2-2, with no clear D. V lost 5 bases and J 2 bases, leaving 12 bases between the germline ends. CDR3 length: 15 amino acids. CDR1 and CDR2 (germline): MNHEY, SVGEGT.

The chain is built from TRBV6-5 and TRBJ2-7; D is uncertain. Germline V gene lookup returns CDR1 MNHEY and CDR2 SVGAGI. The CDR3 runs to 16 residues. Trimming pared 2 bases from V and 3 bases from J, leaving 17 bases between. The CDR3 DNA reads TGTGCCAGCAGTTACACCTCTTCCAGCGCCTTCTACGAGCAGTACTTC. Its translation: CASSYTSSSAFYEQYF.

The CDR3 DNA sequence: TGTGCCAGCAGCTTAGCTCTAGCGGGGAGTTTCTCCTACAATGAGCAGTTCTTC. Its translation is CASSLALAGSFSYNEQFF. The gene calls are TRBV7-2 and TRBJ2-1, with 9 nucleotides matching TRBD2. The CDR3 sequence is 18 residues long. The trim removed 0 bases at V and 0 bases at J, leaving 6 bases unmatched. Germline assignment: CDR1 SGHTA and CDR2 FQGNSA.

The chain employs TRBV27 and TRBJ2-2, with 8 bases aligning to TRBD1. Germline V CDR1 and CDR2: MNHEY, SMNVEV (reference sequence). The CDR3 has 16 amino acids. V shed 3 bases, J shed 7 bases, and the junction held 10 bases outside the gene matches. The CDR3 DNA reads as TGTGCCAGCAGTTTGGTCTTCCAGGGGGCGGGCGGGGAGCTGTTTTTT. This codes for CASSLVFQGAGGELFF.

The J gene is TRBJ2-6, the V gene TRBV6-5; tentative D call: TRBD1 (6 bases). This CDR3 is built from 15 residues. V was cut by 6 bases and J by 2 bases, with 11 bases left in between. Per the germline V gene, CDR1 is MNHEY and CDR2 is SVGAGI. CDR3 in amino acids: CASSSEGAGANVLTF. DNA of the CDR3: TGTGCCAGCAGCTCCGAGGGGGCTGGGGCCAACGTCCTGACTTTC.

The genes are TRBV19 and TRBJ2-2; D is possibly TRBD2 (6 bases). Germline assignment: CDR1 LNHDA and CDR2 SQIVND (reference sequence). The CDR3 totals 14 residues. V lost 3 bases, J lost 3 bases, and 8 bases lay in between. CDR3 residues: CASSIRGYTGELFF. CDR3 DNA: TGTGCCAGTAGTATCCGGGGGTACACCGGGGAGCTGTTTTTT.

The gene calls are TRBV2 and TRBJ1-1; 7 nucleotides agree with TRBD1. Germline V lookup: CDR1 SNHLY, CDR2 FYNNEI. The length of the CDR3 is 14 residues. The trim removed 6 bases at V and 3 bases at J, leaving 7 bases unmatched. CDR3 residues: CASSQQGRDTEAFF. The CDR3 nucleotides read TGTGCCAGCAGCCAACAGGGGCGGGACACTGAAGCTTTCTTT.

V is TRBV4-3 and J is TRBJ1-2; TRBD1 might be the D (5 bases). Germline V gene data show CDR1 as LGHNA and CDR2 as YSLEER. The CDR3 covers 15 residues. With 0 bases removed from V and 3 bases from J, the gap between germline ends came to 11 bases. The DNA for the CDR3 is TGCGCCAGCAGCCAAGATTTGGAACAGGACTATGGCTACACCTTC. It encodes CASSQDLEQDYGYTF.

The chain combines TRBV19 with TRBJ1-1; D gene unclear. The germline V and J ends were trimmed by 10 bases and 3 bases, with 12 bases remaining between them. CDR3 length equals 12 residues. CDR1 is LNHDA and CDR2 is SQIVND in the germline V gene (reference sequence). CDR3 sequence reads: CATSYADTEAFF. The CDR3 DNA is TGTGCCACCTCGTACGCGGACACTGAAGCTTTCTTT.

The chain recombines TRBV7-9 with TRBJ1-2; TRBD1 might be the D (6 bases). This CDR3 contains 16 residues. The germline V and J ends were trimmed by 4 bases and 13 bases, with 28 bases remaining between them. CDR1 is SEHNR, CDR2 FQNEAQ, per germline (reference sequence). CDR3 residues: CASSSTGGGDKVSGTF. CDR3 nucleotides: TGTGCCAGCAGCTCCACCGGAGGGGGGGACAAAGTTTCCGGCACCTTC.